This T cell receptor beta chain was recovered during a study of T cell repertoires in cytomegalovirus infection. Each CDR3 protein gets one entry after TCRdb re-called the reads with MiXCR. The sample lists 400,000 to 550,000 distinct CDR3 sequences, 10% to 12% seen once, with roughly 10% in the top ten. This clonotype was seen repeatedly, ten times or more. V lost 4 bases and J lost 4, with 18 bases in between. There are 16 residues in the CDR3. The germline gives CDR1 SGHTA, CDR2 FQGTGA. The chain carries TRBV7-3 and TRBJ2-3; D is uncertain. The TCR originated in a human donor in good health (CMV status not recorded). Some clones in this sample may be carry-over from other donors' samples. The sample was PBMCs. CDR3: CASSSRRSTLPDTQYF. Here the CDR3 DNA reads TGTGCCAGCAGCTCCCGACGATCCACTCTTCCAGATACGCAGTATTTT.